These T cell receptor beta chains were read from a single sample in a study of human T cells and chemical hapten exposure. TCRdb analysed the RACE reads with MiXCR anew, one entry per CDR3 protein. Among some 44,000 distinct CDR3 sequences listed, around 9% were seen once. The material sequenced was whole blood, taken in connection with sensitization to the hapten diphenylcyclopropenone (DPC). The receptors shown here come from a woman aged 40 to 50 with alopecia areata. Some clones in this sample may be carry-over from other donors' samples. Each CDR3 is given with its conserved first and last residue. The D gene is left open where the match is weak. Clone size is stated in some rows and not others, as once, few, many or a class when expanded.

j_call clone_size d_call v_call cdr3_aa cdr3_nt
TRBJ2-7 - TRBD1 TRBV28 CASSYRGSYEQYF TGTGCCAGCAGTTACAGGGGCTCCTACGAGCAGTACTTC
TRBJ2-3 many - TRBV12-3/TRBV12-4 CASTLFRSTDTQYF TGTGCCAGCACCCTCTTCAGAAGCACAGATACGCAGTATTTT
TRBJ1-6 many - TRBV4-3 CASSRESGSGSPLHF TGCGCCAGCAGCCGTGAATCAGGGAGTGGATCACCCCTCCACTTT
TRBJ1-1 many - TRBV5-6 CASSYWAGRYDMNTEAFF TGTGCCAGCAGCTATTGGGCAGGGAGATATGACATGAACACTGAAGCTTTCTTT
TRBJ1-3 many - TRBV9 CASSEHTSGNTIYF TGTGCCAGCAGTGAGCACACCTCTGGAAACACCATATATTTT
TRBJ1-3 many - TRBV6-5 CASSYSPARSGNTIYF TGTGCCAGCAGTTACTCCCCAGCCAGGTCTGGAAACACCATATATTTT
TRBJ2-3 many TRBD2 TRBV7-2 CASSPAGSSTDTQYF TGTGCCAGCAGCCCAGCGGGGTCTAGCACAGATACGCAGTATTTT
TRBJ1-1 - - TRBV7-9 CASSLMDIEAFF TGTGCCAGCAGCTTAATGGACATTGAAGCTTTCTTT
TRBJ1-5 many - TRBV2 CASRVDRWDNQPQHF TGTGCCAGCAGGGTCGACAGATGGGACAATCAGCCCCAGCATTTT
TRBJ1-3 - - TRBV7-6 CASSLDRASLRGNTIYF TGTGCCAGCAGCTTAGACAGGGCCTCACTGAGGGGAAACACCATATATTTT
TRBJ1-5 many - TRBV27 CASSPSGINQPQHF TGTGCCAGCAGCCCCAGCGGGATCAATCAGCCCCAGCATTTT
TRBJ2-3 few - TRBV12-3/TRBV12-4 CASSRRTTQYF TGTGCCAGCAGCCGCCGTACTACGCAGTATTTT
TRBJ2-7 many - TRBV6-2/TRBV6-3 CASSSRLGVLDSEQYF TGTGCCAGCAGTTCTCGTTTAGGGGTTCTCGACTCCGAGCAGTACTTC
TRBJ1-1 many - TRBV4-1 CASSQDWGNTEAFF TGCGCCAGCAGCCAAGATTGGGGAAACACTGAAGCTTTCTTT
TRBJ1-4 - - TRBV29-1 CSVDDSGLGKLFF TGCAGCGTTGATGATTCTGGGCTTGGAAAACTGTTTTTT
TRBJ1-1 many - TRBV28 CASIPLTEAFF TGTGCCAGCATCCCCTTAACTGAAGCTTTCTTT
TRBJ1-2 many TRBD1 TRBV3-1 CASSPQGGWGYTF TGTGCCAGCAGCCCCCAAGGGGGCTGGGGCTACACCTTC
TRBJ1-5 many - TRBV29-1 CSVQTGGGTNQPQHF TGCAGCGTCCAGACGGGGGGCGGAACCAATCAGCCCCAGCATTTT
TRBJ2-7 many - TRBV6-5 CASTPRPRMGEQYF TGTGCCAGCACCCCAAGGCCCAGGATGGGCGAGCAGTACTTC
TRBJ1-1 many TRBD1 TRBV7-9 CASSLPGQSEAFF TGTGCCAGCAGCTTGCCGGGACAGTCTGAAGCTTTCTTT
TRBJ1-2 many - TRBV20-1 CSASSGTPYGYTF TGCAGTGCTTCCTCCGGGACACCCTATGGCTACACCTTC
TRBJ2-1 many - TRBV5-1 CASSLGGFGPEQFF TGCGCCAGCAGCTTGGGGGGTTTTGGGCCCGAGCAGTTCTTC
TRBJ2-5 many - TRBV4-1 CASSQGGQLQETQYF TGCGCCAGCAGCCAAGGTGGACAACTCCAAGAGACCCAGTACTTC
TRBJ1-2 many TRBD1 TRBV29-1 CSAGGQGYGYTF TGCAGCGCCGGGGGACAGGGGTATGGCTACACCTTC
TRBJ2-7 many - TRBV27 CASSLAEGTLRGQYF TGTGCCAGCAGTTTAGCGGAAGGTACCCTACGGGGGCAGTACTTC
TRBJ2-2 - - TRBV7-2 CASSYWGRGDTGELFF TGTGCCAGCAGCTATTGGGGCAGGGGAGACACCGGGGAGCTGTTTTTT
TRBJ2-3 few - TRBV7-6 CASSLYGGTDTQYF TGTGCCAGCAGCTTATATGGGGGCACAGATACGCAGTATTTT
TRBJ1-1 many - TRBV7-3 CASSQESRATEAFF TGTGCCAGCAGCCAAGAGTCCAGGGCGACTGAAGCTTTCTTT
TRBJ2-3 many - TRBV30 CAWSVKVGGTDTQYF TGTGCCTGGAGTGTAAAGGTGGGGGGCACAGATACGCAGTATTTT
TRBJ2-1 - - TRBV2 CASRLEGSNEQFF TGTGCCAGCCGACTTGAGGGCAGCAATGAGCAGTTCTTC
TRBJ1-2 - - TRBV28 CASSLGPTNYGYTF TGTGCCAGCAGTCTCGGTCCCACAAACTATGGCTACACCTTC
TRBJ2-7 many - TRBV7-9 CASTPGWSYEQYF TGTGCCAGCACCCCCGGCTGGAGTTACGAGCAGTACTTC
TRBJ2-7 many - TRBV7-2 CASSLLQGAGEQYF TGTGCCAGCAGCTTACTACAGGGCGCCGGCGAGCAGTACTTC
TRBJ1-1 many - TRBV6-6 CASSYVGQEEAFF TGTGCCAGCAGTTACGTCGGACAAGAGGAGGCTTTCTTT
TRBJ2-7 few - TRBV15 CATSIGPRFSYEQYF TGTGCCACCAGCATCGGACCTCGTTTTTCCTACGAGCAGTACTTC
TRBJ1-1 few - TRBV2 CASSRNRANTEAFF TGTGCCAGCAGTAGAAACAGGGCGAACACTGAAGCTTTCTTT
TRBJ1-1 many - TRBV20-1 CSAREDGFEAFF TGCAGTGCTAGAGAGGACGGATTTGAAGCTTTCTTT
TRBJ2-1 many - TRBV19 CASGWTIYNEQFF TGTGCCAGTGGTTGGACAATTTACAATGAGCAGTTCTTC
TRBJ1-1 many - TRBV5-1 CASSTGTVNTEAFF TGCGCCAGCAGCACCGGGACGGTAAACACTGAAGCTTTCTTT
TRBJ2-1 many TRBD2 TRBV6-6 CASSLLLGSQDGLAGIYNEQFF TGTGCCAGCAGTCTCCTGTTGGGAAGTCAAGACGGACTAGCGGGGATCTACAATGAGCAGTTCTTC
TRBJ1-2 few - TRBV28 CASRDGYGYTF TGTGCCAGCCGGGACGGCTATGGCTACACCTTC
TRBJ2-3 many TRBD2 TRBV29-1 CSAVLAGGEENTQYF TGCAGCGCCGTACTAGCGGGGGGTGAGGAAAATACGCAGTATTTT
TRBJ2-5 many TRBD2 TRBV20-1 CSARVPGLAGGPGETQYF TGCAGTGCTAGAGTGCCTGGACTAGCGGGGGGGCCGGGAGAGACCCAGTACTTC
TRBJ1-1 many TRBD1 TRBV12-3/TRBV12-4 CASTLRQGLTEAFF TGTGCCAGCACCCTACGACAGGGGCTCACTGAAGCTTTCTTT